This T cell receptor beta chain was identified in a study of blood T cell repertoires in COVID-19. Sequenced by immunoSEQ multiplex PCR; TCRdb stores in-frame clones only, minus some. The sample lists some 240,000 clones; less than 85% were seen once. The CDR3 is 13 residues long. V lost 8 bases and J 5 bases, leaving 18 bases between the germline ends. Germline CDR1 reads GTSNPN; CDR2 reads SVGIG (reference sequence). This clonotype was sampled from a woman in her seventies with acute or convalescent COVID-19. The chain links TRBV30 to TRBJ2-5; the D gene is possibly TRBD2 (6 bases). Sequencing used peripheral blood. The CDR3 DNA reads as TGTGCCAGCACCGGGACTTACTGGGAGACCCAGTACTTC. Translation: CASTGTYWETQYF.